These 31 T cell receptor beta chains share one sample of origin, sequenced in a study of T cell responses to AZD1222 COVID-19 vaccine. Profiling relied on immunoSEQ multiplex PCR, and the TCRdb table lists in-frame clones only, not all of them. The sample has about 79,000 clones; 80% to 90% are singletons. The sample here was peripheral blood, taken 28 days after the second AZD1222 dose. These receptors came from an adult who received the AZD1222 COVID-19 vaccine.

The DNA of the CDR3 is TGTGCCAGCAGCTTGGCAGGGGCGGATGGCTACACCTTC. Protein sequence: CASSLAGADGYTF. This chain links TRBV5-4 with TRBJ1-2; D might be TRBD1 (6 bases). Trimming pared 0 bases from V and 6 bases from J, leaving 9 bases between. CDR3 size: 13 residues. The V gene's germline CDR1 is SGHNT and CDR2 YYREEE (reference sequence).

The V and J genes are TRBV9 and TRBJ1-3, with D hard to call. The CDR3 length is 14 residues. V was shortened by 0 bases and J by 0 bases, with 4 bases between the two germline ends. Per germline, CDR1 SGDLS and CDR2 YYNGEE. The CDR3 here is CASSVEGSGNTIYF. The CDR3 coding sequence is TGTGCCAGCAGCGTAGAGGGCTCTGGAAACACCATATATTTT. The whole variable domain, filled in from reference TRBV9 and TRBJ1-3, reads DSGVTQTPKHLITATGQRVTLRCSPRSGDLSVYWYQQSLDQGLQFLIQYYNGEERAKGNILERFSAQQFPDLHSELNLSSLELGDSALYFCASSVEGSGNTIYFGEGSWLTVV.

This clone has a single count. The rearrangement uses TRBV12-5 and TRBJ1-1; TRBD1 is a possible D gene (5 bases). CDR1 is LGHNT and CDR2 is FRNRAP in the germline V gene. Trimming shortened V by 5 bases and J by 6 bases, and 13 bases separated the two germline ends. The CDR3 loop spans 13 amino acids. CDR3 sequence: CASGPGGYAEAFF. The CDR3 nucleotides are TGTGCTAGTGGTCCGGGGGGGTACGCTGAAGCTTTCTTT.

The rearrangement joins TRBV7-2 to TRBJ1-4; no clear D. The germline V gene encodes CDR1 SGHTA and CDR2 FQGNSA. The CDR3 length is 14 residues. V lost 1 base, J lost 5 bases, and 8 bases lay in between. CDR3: CASSLGSDNEKLFF. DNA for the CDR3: TGTGCCAGCAGCTTAGGGTCAGACAATGAAAAACTGTTTTTT.

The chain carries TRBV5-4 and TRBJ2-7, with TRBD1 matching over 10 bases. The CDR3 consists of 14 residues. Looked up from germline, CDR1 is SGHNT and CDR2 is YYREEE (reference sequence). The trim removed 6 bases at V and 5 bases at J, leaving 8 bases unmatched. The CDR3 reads CASNRQGAWDEQYF. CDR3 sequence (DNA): TGTGCCAGCAACCGACAGGGGGCGTGGGACGAGCAGTACTTC.

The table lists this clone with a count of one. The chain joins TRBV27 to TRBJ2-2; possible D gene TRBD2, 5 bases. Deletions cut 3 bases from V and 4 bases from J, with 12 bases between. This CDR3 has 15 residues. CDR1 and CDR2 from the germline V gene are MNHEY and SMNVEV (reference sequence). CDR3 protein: CASSFEQAGTGELFF. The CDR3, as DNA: TGTGCCAGCAGTTTTGAGCAGGCGGGCACCGGGGAGCTGTTTTTT.

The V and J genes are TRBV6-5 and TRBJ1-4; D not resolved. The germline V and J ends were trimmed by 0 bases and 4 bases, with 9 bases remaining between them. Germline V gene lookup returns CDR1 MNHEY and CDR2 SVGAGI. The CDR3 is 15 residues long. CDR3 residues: CASSYSGLGNEKLFF. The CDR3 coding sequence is TGTGCCAGCAGTTACTCAGGTTTGGGTAATGAAAAACTGTTTTTT.

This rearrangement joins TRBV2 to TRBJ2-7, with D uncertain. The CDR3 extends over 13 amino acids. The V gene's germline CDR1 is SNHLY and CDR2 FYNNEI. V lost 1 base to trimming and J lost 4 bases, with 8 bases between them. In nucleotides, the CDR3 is TGTGCCAGCAGTGAAGAGCAGATTTACGAGCAGTACTTC. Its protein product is CASSEEQIYEQYF. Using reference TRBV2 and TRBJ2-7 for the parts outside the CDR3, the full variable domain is EPEVTQTPSHQVTQMGQEVILRCVPISNHLYFYWYRQILGQKVEFLVSFYNNEISEKSEIFDDQFSVERPDGSNFTLKIRSTKLEDSAMYFCASSEEQIYEQYFGPGTRLTVT.

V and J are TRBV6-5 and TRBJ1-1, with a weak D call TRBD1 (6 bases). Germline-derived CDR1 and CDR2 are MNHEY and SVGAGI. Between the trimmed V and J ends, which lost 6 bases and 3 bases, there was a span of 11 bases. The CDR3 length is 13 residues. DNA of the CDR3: TGTGCCAGCAGGGTACAGGGCGACACTGAAGCTTTCTTT. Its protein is CASRVQGDTEAFF.

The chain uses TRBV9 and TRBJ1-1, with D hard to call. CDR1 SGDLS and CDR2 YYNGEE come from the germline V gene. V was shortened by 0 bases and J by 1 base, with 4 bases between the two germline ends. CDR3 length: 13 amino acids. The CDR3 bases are TGTGCCAGCAGCGTAGCTGGGAACACTGAAGCTTTCTTT. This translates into CASSVAGNTEAFF.

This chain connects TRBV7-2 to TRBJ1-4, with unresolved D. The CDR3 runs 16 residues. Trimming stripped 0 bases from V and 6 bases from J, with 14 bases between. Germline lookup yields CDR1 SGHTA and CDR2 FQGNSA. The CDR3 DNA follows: TGTGCCAGCAGCTTAGCCAATAGTCTTGAGGATGAAAAACTGTTTTTT. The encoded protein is CASSLANSLEDEKLFF.

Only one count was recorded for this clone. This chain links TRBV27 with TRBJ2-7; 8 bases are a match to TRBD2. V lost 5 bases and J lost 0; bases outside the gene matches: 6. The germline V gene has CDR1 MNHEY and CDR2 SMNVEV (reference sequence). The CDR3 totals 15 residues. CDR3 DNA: TGTGCCAGCAGTGGGTTAGCGGGATTCTCCTACGAGCAGTACTTC. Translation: CASSGLAGFSYEQYF.

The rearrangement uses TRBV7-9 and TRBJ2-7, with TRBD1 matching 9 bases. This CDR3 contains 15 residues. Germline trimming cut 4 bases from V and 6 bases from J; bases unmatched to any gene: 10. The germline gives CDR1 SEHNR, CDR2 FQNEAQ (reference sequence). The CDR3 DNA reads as TGTGCCAGCAGCTCAGCACAGGGGGCCCTACGCGAGCAGTACTTC. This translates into CASSSAQGALREQYF.

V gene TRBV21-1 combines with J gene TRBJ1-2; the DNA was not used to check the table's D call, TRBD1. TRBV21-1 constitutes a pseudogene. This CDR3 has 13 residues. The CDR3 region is CASSTRDTYGYTF. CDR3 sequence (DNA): TGTGCCAGCAGCACCAGGGATACCTATGGCTACACCTTC.

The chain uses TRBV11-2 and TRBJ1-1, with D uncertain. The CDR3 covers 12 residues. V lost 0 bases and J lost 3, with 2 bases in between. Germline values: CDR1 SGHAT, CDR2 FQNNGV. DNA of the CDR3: TGTGCCAGCAGCTTAGAGTACACTGAAGCTTTCTTT. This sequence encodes CASSLEYTEAFF.

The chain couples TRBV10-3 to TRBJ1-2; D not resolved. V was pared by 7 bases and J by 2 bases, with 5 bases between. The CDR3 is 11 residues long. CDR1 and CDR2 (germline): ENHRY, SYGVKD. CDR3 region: CAITDNYGYTF. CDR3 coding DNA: TGTGCCATCACCGACAACTATGGCTACACCTTC.

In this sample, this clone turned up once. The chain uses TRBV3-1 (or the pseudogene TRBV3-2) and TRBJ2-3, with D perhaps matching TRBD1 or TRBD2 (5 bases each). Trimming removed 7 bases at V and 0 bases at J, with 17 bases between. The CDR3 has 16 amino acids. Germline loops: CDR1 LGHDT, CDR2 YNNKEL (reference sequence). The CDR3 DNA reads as TGTGCCAGCACCAAAAGGGGAGAAACTAGCACAGATACGCAGTATTTT. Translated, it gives CASTKRGETSTDTQYF.

In DNA, the CDR3 is TGTGCCATCAGTGAGTCGGGCAGTGGAAATTCACCCCTCCACTTT. This codes for CAISESGSGNSPLHF. This chain uses TRBV10-3 with TRBJ1-6; no clear D gene. This CDR3 is built from 15 residues. V lost 0 bases to trimming and J lost 7 bases, with 10 bases between them. Germline V lookup: CDR1 ENHRY, CDR2 SYGVKD.

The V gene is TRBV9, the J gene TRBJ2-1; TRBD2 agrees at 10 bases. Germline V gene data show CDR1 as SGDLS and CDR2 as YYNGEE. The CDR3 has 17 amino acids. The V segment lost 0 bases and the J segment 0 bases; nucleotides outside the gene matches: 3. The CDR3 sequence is CASSVEASGSSYNEQFF. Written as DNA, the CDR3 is TGTGCCAGCAGCGTAGAGGCTAGCGGGAGCTCCTACAATGAGCAGTTCTTC.

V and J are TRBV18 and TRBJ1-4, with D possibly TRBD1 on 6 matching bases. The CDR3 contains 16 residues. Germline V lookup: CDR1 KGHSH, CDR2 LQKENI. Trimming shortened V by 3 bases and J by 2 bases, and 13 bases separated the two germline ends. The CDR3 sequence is CASSPTPGATNEKLFF. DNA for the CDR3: TGTGCCAGCTCACCCACGCCGGGGGCCACTAATGAAAAACTGTTTTTT.

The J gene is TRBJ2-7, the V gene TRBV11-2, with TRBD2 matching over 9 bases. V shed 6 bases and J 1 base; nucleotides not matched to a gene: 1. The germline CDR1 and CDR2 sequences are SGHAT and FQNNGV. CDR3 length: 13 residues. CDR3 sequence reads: CASRTSGSYEQYF. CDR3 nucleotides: TGTGCCAGCAGGACTAGCGGTTCCTACGAGCAGTACTTC.

CDR3 residues: CASSYGGGDSYEQYF. In DNA, the CDR3 is TGTGCCAGCAGTTATGGCGGAGGGGACTCCTACGAGCAGTACTTC. This rearrangement joins TRBV6-5 to TRBJ2-7; D is possibly TRBD2 (6 bases). This CDR3 is built from 15 residues. Germline-derived CDR1 and CDR2 are MNHEY and SVGAGI. The ends were cut back, 3 bases at V and 0 bases at J, with 12 bases in the middle.

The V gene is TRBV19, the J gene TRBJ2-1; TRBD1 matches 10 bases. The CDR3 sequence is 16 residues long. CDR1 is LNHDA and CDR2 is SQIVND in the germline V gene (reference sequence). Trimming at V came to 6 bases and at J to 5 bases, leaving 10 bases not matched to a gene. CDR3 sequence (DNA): TGTGCCAGTAGGAGGGGGGACAGGGGAATAGACAATGAGCAGTTCTTC. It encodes CASRRGDRGIDNEQFF.

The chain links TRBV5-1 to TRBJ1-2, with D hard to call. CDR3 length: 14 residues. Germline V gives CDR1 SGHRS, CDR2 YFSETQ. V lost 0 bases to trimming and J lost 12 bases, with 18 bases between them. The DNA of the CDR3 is TGCGCCAGCAGCTTGGTAGGAAACAGTCAGGAGAACACCTTC. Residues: CASSLVGNSQENTF.

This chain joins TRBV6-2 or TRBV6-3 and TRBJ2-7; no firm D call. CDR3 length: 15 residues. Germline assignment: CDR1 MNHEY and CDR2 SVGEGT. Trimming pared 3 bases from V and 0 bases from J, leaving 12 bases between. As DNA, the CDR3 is TGTGCCAGCAGTTATGCATCAGGATACTCCTACGAGCAGTACTTC. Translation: CASSYASGYSYEQYF.

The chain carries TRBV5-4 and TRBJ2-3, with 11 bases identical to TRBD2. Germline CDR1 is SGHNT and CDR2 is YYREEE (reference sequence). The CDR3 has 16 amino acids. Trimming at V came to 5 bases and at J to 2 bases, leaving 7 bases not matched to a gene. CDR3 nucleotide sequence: TGTGCCAGCAGTACAAGACTAGCGGGATTCACAGATACGCAGTATTTT. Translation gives CASSTRLAGFTDTQYF.

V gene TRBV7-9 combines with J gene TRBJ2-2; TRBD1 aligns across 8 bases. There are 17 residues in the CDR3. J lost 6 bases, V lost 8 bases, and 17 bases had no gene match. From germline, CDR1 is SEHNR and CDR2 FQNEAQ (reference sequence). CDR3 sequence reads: CASSLPDRGKMSGELFF. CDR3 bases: TGTGCCAGCTCTCTCCCCGACAGGGGCAAAATGTCCGGGGAGCTGTTTTTT.

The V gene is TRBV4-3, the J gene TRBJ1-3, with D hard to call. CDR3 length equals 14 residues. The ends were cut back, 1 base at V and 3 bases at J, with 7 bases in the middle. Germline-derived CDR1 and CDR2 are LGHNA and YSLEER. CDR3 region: CASSQGHSGNTIYF. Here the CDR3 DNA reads TGCGCCAGCAGCCAAGGGCACAGTGGAAACACCATATATTTT.

The CDR3 loop is CASSIDRSYEQYF. CDR3 DNA: TGTGCCAGTAGTATTGACAGGTCCTACGAGCAGTACTTC. The chain employs TRBV19 and TRBJ2-7, with D perhaps matching TRBD1 (6 bases). CDR1 is LNHDA, CDR2 SQIVND, per germline (reference sequence). V was pared by 3 bases and J by 1 base, with 7 bases between. The CDR3 runs 13 residues.

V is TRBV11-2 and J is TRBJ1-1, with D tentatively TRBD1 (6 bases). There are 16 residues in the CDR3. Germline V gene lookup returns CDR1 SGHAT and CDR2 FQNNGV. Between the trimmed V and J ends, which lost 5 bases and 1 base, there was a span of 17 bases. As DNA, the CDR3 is TGTGCCAGCAGCCCGACGGTGGGGGCACGGAACACTGAAGCTTTCTTT. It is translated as CASSPTVGARNTEAFF.

Here the CDR3 DNA reads TGTGCCAGCAGTAAACCGGGACTAGGAGGATATGAGCAGTTCTTC. Encoded protein: CASSKPGLGGYEQFF. The genes are TRBV28 and TRBJ2-1; TRBD2 agrees at 8 bases. CDR1 MDHEN and CDR2 SYDVKM come from the germline V gene. Losses at the gene ends were 5 bases for V and 8 bases for J; bases not matched to a gene: 11. The CDR3 is made up of 15 amino acids.